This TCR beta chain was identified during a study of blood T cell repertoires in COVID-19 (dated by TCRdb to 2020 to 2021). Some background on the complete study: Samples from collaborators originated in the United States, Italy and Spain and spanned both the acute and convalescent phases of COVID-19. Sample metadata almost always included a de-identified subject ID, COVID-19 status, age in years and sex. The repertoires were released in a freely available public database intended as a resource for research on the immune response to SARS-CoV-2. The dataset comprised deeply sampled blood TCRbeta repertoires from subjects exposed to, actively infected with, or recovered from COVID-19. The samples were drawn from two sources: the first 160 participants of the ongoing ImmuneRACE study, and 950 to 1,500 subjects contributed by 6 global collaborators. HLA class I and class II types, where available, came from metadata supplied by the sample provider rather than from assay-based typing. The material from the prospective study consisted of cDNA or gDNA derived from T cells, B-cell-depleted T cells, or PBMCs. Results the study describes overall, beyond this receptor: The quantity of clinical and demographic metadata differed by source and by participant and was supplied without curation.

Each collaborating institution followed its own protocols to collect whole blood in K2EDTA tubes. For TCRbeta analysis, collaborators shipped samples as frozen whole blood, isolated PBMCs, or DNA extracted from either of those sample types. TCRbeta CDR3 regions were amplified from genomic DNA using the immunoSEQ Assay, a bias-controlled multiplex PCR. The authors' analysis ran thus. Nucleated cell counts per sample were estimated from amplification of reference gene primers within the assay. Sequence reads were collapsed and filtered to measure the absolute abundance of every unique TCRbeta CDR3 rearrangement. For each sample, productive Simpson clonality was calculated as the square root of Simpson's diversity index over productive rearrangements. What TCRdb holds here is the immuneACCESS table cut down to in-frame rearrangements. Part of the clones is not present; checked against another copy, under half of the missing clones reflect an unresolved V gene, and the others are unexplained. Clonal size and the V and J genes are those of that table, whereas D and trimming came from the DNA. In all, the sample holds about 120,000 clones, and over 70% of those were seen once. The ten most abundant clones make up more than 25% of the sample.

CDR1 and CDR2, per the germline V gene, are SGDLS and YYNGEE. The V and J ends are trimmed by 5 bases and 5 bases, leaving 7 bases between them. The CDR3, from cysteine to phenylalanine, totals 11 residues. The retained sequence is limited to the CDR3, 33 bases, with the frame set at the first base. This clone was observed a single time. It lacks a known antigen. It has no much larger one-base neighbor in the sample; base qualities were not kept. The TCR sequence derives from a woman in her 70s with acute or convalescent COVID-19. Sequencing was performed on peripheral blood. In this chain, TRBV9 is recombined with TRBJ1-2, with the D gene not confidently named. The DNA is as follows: TGTGCCAGCAGAAGAGAGTATGGCTACACCTTC. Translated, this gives CASRREYGYTF.